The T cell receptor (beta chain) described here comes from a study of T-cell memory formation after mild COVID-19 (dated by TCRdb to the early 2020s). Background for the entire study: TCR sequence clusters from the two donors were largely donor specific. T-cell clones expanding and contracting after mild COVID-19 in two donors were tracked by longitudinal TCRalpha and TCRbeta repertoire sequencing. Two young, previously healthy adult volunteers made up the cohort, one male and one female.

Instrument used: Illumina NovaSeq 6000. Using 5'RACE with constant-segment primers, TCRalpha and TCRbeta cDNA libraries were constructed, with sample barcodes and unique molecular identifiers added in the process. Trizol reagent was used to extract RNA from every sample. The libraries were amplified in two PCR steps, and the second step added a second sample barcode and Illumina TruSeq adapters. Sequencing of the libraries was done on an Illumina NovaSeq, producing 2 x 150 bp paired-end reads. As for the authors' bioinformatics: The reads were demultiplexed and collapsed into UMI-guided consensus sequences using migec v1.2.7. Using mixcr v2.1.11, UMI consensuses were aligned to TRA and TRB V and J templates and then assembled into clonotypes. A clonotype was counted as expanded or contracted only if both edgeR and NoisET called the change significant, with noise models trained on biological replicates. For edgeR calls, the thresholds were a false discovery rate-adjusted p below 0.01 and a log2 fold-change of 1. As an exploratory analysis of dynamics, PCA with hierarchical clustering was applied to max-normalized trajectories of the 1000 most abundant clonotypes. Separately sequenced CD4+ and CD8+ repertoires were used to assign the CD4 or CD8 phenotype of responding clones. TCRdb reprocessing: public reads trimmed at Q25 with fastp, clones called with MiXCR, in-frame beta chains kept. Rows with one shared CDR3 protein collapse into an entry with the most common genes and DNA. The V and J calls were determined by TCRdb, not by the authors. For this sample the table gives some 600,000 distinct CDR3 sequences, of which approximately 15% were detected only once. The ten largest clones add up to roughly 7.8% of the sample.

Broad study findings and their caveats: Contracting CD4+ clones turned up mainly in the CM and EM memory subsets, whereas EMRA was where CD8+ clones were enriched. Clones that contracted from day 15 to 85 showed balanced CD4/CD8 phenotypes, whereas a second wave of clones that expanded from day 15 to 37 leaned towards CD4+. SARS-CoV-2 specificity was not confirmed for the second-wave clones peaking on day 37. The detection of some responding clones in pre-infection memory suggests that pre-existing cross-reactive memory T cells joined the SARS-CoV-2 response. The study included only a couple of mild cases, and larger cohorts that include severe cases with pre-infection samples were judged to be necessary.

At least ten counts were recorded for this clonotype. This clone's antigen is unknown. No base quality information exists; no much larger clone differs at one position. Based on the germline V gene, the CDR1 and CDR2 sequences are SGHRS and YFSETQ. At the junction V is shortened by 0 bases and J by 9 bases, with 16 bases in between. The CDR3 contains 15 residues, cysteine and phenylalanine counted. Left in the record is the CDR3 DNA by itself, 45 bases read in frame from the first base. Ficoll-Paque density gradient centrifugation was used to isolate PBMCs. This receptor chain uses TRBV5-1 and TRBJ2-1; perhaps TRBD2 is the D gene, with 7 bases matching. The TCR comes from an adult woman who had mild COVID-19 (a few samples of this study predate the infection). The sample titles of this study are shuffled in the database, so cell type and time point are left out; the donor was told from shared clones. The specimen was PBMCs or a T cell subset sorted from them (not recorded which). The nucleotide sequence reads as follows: TGCGCCAGCAGCTTGGATCTGCGGGGGCCGGGTGAGCAGTTCTTC. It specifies CASSLDLRGPGEQFF.